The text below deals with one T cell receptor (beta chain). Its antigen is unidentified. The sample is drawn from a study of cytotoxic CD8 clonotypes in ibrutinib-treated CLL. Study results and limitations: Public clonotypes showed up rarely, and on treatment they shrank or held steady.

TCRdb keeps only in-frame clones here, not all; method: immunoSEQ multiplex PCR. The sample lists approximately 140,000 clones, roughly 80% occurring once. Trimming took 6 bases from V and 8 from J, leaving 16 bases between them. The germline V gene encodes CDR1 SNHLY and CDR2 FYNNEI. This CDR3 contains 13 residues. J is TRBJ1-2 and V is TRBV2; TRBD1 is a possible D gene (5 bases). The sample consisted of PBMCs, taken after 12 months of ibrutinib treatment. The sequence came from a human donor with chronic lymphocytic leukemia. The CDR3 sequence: CASSGNQGGGYTF. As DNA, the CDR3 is TGTGCCAGCAGCGGGAACCAGGGCGGGGGCTACACCTTC. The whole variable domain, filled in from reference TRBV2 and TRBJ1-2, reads EPEVTQTPSHQVTQMGQEVILRCVPISNHLYFYWYRQILGQKVEFLVSFYNNEISEKSEIFDDQFSVERPDGSNFTLKIRSTKLEDSAMYFCASSGNQGGGYTFGSGTRLTVV.